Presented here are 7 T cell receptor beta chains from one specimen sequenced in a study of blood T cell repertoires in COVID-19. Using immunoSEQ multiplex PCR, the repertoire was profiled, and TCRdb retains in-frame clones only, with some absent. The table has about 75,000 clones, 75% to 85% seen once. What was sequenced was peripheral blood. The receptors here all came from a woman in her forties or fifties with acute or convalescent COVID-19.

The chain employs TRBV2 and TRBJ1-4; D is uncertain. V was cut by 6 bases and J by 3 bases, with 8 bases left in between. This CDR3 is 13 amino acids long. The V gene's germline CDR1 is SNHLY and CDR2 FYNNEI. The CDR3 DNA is TGTGCCAGCAGCGGAGACCCTAATGAAAAACTGTTTTTT. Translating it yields CASSGDPNEKLFF. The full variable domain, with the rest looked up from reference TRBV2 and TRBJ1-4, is EPEVTQTPSHQVTQMGQEVILRCVPISNHLYFYWYRQILGQKVEFLVSFYNNEISEKSEIFDDQFSVERPDGSNFTLKIRSTKLEDSAMYFCASSGDPNEKLFFGSGTQLSVL.

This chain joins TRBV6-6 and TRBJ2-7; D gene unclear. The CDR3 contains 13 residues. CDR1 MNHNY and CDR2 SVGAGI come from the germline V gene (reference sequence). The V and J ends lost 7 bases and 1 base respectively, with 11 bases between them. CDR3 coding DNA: TGTGCCAGCATAGACATTTCGTCCTACGAGCAGTACTTC. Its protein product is CASIDISSYEQYF.

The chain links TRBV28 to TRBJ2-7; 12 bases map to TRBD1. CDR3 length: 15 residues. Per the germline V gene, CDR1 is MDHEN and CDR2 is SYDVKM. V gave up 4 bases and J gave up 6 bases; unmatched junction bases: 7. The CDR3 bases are TGTGCCAGCAGTTCCCCGGGACAGGGGGCGGGCGAGCAGTACTTC. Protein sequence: CASSSPGQGAGEQYF.

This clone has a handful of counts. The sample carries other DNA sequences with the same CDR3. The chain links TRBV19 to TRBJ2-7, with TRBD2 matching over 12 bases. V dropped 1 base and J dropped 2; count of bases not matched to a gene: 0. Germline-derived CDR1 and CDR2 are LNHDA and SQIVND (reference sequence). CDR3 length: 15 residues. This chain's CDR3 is CASSIGTSGTYEQYF. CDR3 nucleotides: TGTGCCAGTAGTATAGGGACTAGCGGGACCTACGAGCAGTACTTC.

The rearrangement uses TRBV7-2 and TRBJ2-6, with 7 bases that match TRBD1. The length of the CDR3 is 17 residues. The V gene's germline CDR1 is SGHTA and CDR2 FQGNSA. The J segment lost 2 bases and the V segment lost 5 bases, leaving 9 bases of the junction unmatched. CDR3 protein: CASSLQQGLAGANVLTF. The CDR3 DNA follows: TGTGCCAGCAGCCTACAACAGGGGCTGGCTGGGGCCAACGTCCTGACTTTC.

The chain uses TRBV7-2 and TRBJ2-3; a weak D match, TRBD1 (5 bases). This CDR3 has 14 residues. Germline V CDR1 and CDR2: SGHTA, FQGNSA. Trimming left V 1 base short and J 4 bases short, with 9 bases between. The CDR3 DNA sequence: TGTGCCAGCAGCTTAGTCCAGGGATCAGATACGCAGTATTTT. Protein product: CASSLVQGSDTQYF.

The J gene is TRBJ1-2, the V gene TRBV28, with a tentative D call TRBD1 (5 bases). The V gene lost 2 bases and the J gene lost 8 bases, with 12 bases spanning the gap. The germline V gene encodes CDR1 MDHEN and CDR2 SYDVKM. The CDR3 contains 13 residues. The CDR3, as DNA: TGTGCCAGCAGTTTAAGCCAGGGAGGCGGCTACACCTTC. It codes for CASSLSQGGGYTF.